This is a list of T cell receptor beta chains from one sample in a study of blood T cell repertoires in COVID-19. The method was immunoSEQ multiplex PCR; TCRdb's version includes in-frame clones alone and lacks a portion of them. The repertoire holds 650,000 to 800,000 clones, approximately 90% seen once, with roughly 0.25% in the top ten. Sequencing used peripheral blood. Receptor source: a woman under 30 with acute or convalescent COVID-19. Both conserved end residues are part of each CDR3. A D gene is named only where the DNA matches it firmly. Expanded clones get a size class; other rows say once, few or many, or leave the size out.

abundance	j_gene	len	d_gene	v_gene	CDR3nt	CDR3aa
.	TRBJ1-2	15	.	TRBV6-5	TGTGCCAGCAGTTACTCGACTTCTCTCAGGGGAGGCTACACCTTC	CASSYSTSLRGGYTF
.	TRBJ1-5	13	.	TRBV6-5	TGTGCCAGCAGAGGCACAGGGTTCCAGCCCCAGCATTTT	CASRGTGFQPQHF
few	TRBJ2-5	14	.	TRBV21-1	TGTGCCAGCAGCAAAGGGGGAGTCCAAGAGACCCAGTACTTC	CASSKGGVQETQYF
.	TRBJ2-7	15	TRBD2	TRBV4-1	TGCGCCAGCAGCCCAAATTGGGTCGGGAGGGGCGAGCAGTACTTC	CASSPNWVGRGEQYF
.	TRBJ1-1	14	TRBD1	TRBV6-6	TGTGCCAGCACCCGAGGGACAGAGAACACTGAAGCTTTCTTT	CASTRGTENTEAFF
.	TRBJ1-1	15	TRBD1	TRBV18	TGTGCCAGCTCACCAAAGACAGGGTATGACACTGAAGCTTTCTTT	CASSPKTGYDTEAFF
.	TRBJ2-3	11	.	TRBV5-8	TGTGCCAGCAGCTTGGGTATTTCGCAGTATTTT	CASSLGISQYF
.	TRBJ1-2	16	TRBD1	TRBV9	TGTGCCAGCAGGAAAGACAGGGAACCAATCCCCGGAGGCTACACCTTC	CASRKDREPIPGGYTF
.	TRBJ1-1	16	TRBD1	TRBV6-5	TGTGCCAGCAGTTACTCGCAGGGGGCAATGAACACTGAAGCTTTCTTT	CASSYSQGAMNTEAFF
.	TRBJ2-1	15	TRBD2	TRBV6-1	TGTGCCAGCAGTGAAGGACTAGCGGGGGGGAATGAGCAGTTCTTC	CASSEGLAGGNEQFF
.	TRBJ1-5	14	TRBD1	TRBV30	TGTGCCTGGAGTGGGACAGGGGGCACTCAGCCCCAGCATTTT	CAWSGTGGTQPQHF
once	TRBJ2-7	10	.	TRBV23-1	TGCGCCAGCCGCTCGAGACCCCGAGGCTTC	CASRSRPRGF
few	TRBJ2-7	13	.	TRBV5-5	TGTGCCAGCAGCGTAATCCAGTTGGTCGAGCAGTACTTC	CASSVIQLVEQYF
.	TRBJ2-1	15	TRBD2	TRBV9	TGTGCCAGCAGCTCCCGGGGACTAGCGGGGACTGAGCAGTTCTTC	CASSSRGLAGTEQFF
.	TRBJ2-1	17	.	TRBV18	TGTGCCAGCTCACCATGGGTGGGGCAGGGATTGGACAATGAGCAGTTCTTC	CASSPWVGQGLDNEQFF
.	TRBJ1-1	13	.	TRBV6-2/TRBV6-3	TGTGCCAGCAGTTACGGACCAGAGAGGGCGGCTTTCTTT	CASSYGPERAAFF
.	TRBJ1-5	13	TRBD1	TRBV30	TGTGCCTGGGGACAGGGGCGAAGGGGGCCCCAGCATTTT	CAWGQGRRGPQHF
.	TRBJ2-3	15	TRBD2	TRBV7-2	TGTGCCAGCAGCCGTAGCGGGGGGCGGGTAGATACGCAGTATTTT	CASSRSGGRVDTQYF
.	TRBJ1-2	15	.	TRBV3-1/TRBV3-2	TGTGCCAGCAGCCAAGAAATCAGGGCTAACTATGGCTACACCTTC	CASSQEIRANYGYTF
.	TRBJ1-2	14	.	TRBV5-1	TGCGCCAGCAGCCACGAACAGGCGGGGACTGGCTACACCTTC	CASSHEQAGTGYTF
.	TRBJ2-3	15	.	TRBV2	TGTGCCAGCAGTGAAGCGCTTCGGGGCACAGATACGCAGTATTTT	CASSEALRGTDTQYF
few	TRBJ1-2	15	.	TRBV6-6	TGTGCCAGCAGTTACGGTCTCGCGGGGGTGGGTGGCTACACCTTC	CASSYGLAGVGGYTF